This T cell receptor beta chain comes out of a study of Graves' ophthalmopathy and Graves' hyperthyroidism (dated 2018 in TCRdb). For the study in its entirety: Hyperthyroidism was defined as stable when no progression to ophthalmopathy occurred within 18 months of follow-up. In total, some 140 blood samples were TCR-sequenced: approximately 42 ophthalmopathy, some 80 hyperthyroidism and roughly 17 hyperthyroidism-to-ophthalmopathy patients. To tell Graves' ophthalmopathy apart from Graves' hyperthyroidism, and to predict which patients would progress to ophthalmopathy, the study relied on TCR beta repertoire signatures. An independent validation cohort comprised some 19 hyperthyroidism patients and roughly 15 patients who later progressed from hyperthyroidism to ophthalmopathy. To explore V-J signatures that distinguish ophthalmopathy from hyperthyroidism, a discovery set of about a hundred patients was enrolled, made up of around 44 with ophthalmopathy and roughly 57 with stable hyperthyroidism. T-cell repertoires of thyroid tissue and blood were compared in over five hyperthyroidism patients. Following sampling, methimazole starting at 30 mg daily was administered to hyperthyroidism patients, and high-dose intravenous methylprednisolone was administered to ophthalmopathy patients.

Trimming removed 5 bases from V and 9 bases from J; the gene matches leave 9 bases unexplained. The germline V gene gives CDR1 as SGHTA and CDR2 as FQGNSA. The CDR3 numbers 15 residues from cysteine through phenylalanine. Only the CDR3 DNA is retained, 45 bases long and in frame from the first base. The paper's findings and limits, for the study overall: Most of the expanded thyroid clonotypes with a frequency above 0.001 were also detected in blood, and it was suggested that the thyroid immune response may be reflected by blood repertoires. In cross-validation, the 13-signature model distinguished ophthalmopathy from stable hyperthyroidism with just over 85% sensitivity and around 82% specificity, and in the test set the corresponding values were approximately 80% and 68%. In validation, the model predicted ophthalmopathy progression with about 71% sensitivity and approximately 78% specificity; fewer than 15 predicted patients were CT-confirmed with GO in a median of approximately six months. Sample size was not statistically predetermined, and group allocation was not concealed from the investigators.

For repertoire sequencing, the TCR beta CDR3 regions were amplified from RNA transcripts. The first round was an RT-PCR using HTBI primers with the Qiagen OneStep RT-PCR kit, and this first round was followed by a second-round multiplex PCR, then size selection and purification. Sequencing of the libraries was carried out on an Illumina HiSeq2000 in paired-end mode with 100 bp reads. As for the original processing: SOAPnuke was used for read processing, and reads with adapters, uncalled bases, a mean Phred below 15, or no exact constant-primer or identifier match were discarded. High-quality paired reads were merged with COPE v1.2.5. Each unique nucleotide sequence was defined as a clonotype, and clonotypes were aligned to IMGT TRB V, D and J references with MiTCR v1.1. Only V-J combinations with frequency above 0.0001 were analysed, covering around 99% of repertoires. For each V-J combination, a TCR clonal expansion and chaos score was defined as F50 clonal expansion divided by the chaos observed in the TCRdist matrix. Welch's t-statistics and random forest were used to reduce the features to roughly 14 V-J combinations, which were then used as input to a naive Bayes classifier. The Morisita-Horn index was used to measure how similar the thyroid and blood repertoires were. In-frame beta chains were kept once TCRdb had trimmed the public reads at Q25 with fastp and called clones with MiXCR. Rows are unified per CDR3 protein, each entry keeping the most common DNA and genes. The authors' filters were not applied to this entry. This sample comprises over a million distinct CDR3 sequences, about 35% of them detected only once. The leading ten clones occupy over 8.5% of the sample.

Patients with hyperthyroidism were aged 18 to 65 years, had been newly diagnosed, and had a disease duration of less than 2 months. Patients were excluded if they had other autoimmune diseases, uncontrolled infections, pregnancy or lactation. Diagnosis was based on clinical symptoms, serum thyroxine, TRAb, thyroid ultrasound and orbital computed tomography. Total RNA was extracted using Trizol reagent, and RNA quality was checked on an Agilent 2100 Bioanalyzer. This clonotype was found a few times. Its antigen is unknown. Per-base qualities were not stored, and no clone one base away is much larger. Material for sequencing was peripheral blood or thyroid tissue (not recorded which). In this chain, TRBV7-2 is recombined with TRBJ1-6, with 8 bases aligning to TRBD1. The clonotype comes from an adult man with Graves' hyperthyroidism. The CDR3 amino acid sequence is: CASSTPGQAFSPLHF. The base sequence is TGTGCCAGCAGCACGCCGGGACAGGCATTTTCACCCCTCCACTTT. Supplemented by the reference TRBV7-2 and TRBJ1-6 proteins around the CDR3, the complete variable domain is GAGVSQSPSNKVTEKGKDVELRCDPISGHTALYWYRQSLGQGLEFLIYFQGNSAPDKSGLPSDRFSAERTGGSVSTLTIQRTQQEDSAVYLCASSTPGQAFSPLHFGNGTRLTVT.